One and the same sample provided the 26 T cell receptor beta chains below, sequenced in a study of T cell changes during pregnancy in multiple sclerosis. Clones were sequenced by immunoSEQ multiplex PCR, and TCRdb holds only the in-frame ones, with some missing. Seen here are tens of thousands of clones, nearly 90% observed once, and the top ten hold 1.7%. Material: peripheral blood, obtained in the first trimester of pregnancy. Source of these receptors: a female donor with multiple sclerosis, enrolled in a pregnancy study.

The chain uses TRBV7-2 and TRBJ1-4, with D unresolved. Between the trimmed V and J ends, which lost 5 bases and 8 bases, there was a span of 15 bases. In germline, CDR1 is SGHTA, CDR2 FQGNSA. The CDR3 spans 14 residues. CDR3: CASSPPGREEKLFF. The CDR3 DNA sequence: TGTGCCAGCAGCCCCCCCGGACGGGAAGAAAAACTGTTTTTT.

For this clone: At one end, the junction sequence differs from germline, possibly due to a read error. The V call is TRBV7-7, the J call TRBJ2-7, with TRBD1 matching over 8 bases. Germline assignment: CDR1 SSHAT and CDR2 FNYEAQ (reference sequence). The CDR3 extends over 13 amino acids. The CDR3 is CASSSDRGNEQYF. CDR3 nucleotide sequence: TGTGCTAGCAGCTCCGACAGGGGAAACGAGCAGTACTTC.

This sequence joins TRBV6-6 and TRBJ2-3; possible D gene TRBD1, 5 bases. CDR3 size: 16 residues. In germline, CDR1 is MNHNY, CDR2 SVGAGI (reference sequence). Deletions cut 2 bases from V and 2 bases from J, with 14 bases between. CDR3 DNA: TGTGCCAGCAGTTACCCTACAGGAGATGTCACAGATACGCAGTATTTT. It yields the protein CASSYPTGDVTDTQYF.

The rearrangement joins TRBV10-3 to TRBJ1-2; 7 positions agree with TRBD1. Trimming removed 0 bases from V and 4 bases from J; junction bases left unmatched: 5. The CDR3 is 15 residues long. From germline, CDR1 is ENHRY and CDR2 SYGVKD. The CDR3 loop reads CAISESFSGGYGYTF. The CDR3 nucleotides are TGTGCCATCAGTGAGTCCTTTTCAGGGGGCTATGGCTACACCTTC.

The CDR3 sequence is CASSVANGAYNEQFF. The CDR3 bases are TGTGCCAGCAGCGTAGCTAACGGGGCCTACAATGAGCAGTTCTTC. This chain uses TRBV9 with TRBJ2-1; a possible D gene is TRBD2 (5 bases). Germline CDR1 reads SGDLS; CDR2 reads YYNGEE. The CDR3 has 15 residues. V lost 0 bases to trimming and J lost 2 bases, with 9 bases between them.

V is TRBV5-6 and J is TRBJ1-5, with D perhaps matching TRBD1 (5 bases). Trimming took 4 bases from V and 5 from J, leaving 13 bases between them. Germline CDR1 reads SGHDT; CDR2 reads YYEEEE. The CDR3 is 14 amino acids. CDR3 region: CASSRFGGDQPQHF. CDR3 nucleotide sequence: TGTGCCAGCAGCCGATTTGGGGGGGATCAGCCCCAGCATTTT.

The CDR3 region is CASSVGLSSGSGNEQFF. CDR3 DNA sequence: TGTGCCAGCAGCGTAGGTTTGAGTAGCGGGAGCGGCAATGAGCAGTTCTTC. The gene calls are TRBV9 and TRBJ2-1; 9 positions agree with TRBD2. V shed 0 bases, J shed 6 bases, and the junction held 10 bases outside the gene matches. Germline loops: CDR1 SGDLS, CDR2 YYNGEE. This CDR3 contains 17 residues. The entire variable domain, with the rest obtained from reference TRBV9 and TRBJ2-1, is as follows: DSGVTQTPKHLITATGQRVTLRCSPRSGDLSVYWYQQSLDQGLQFLIQYYNGEERAKGNILERFSAQQFPDLHSELNLSSLELGDSALYFCASSVGLSSGSGNEQFFGPGTRLTVL.

This clone was recorded a few times. This sequence joins TRBV7-9 and TRBJ2-7, with unresolved D. The V gene's germline CDR1 is SEHNR and CDR2 FQNEAQ (reference sequence). CDR3 length: 13 amino acids. The V end was cut by 3 bases, the J end by 2 bases, with 8 bases between. CDR3 DNA: TGTGCCAGCAGCTTTGGCCCTCCCTACGAGCAGTACTTC. This gives the protein CASSFGPPYEQYF.

The V gene is TRBV27, the J gene TRBJ2-3; 8 bases line up with TRBD1. V was pared by 6 bases and J by 2 bases, with 13 bases of the junction left unmatched. The V gene's germline CDR1 is MNHEY and CDR2 SMNVEV (reference sequence). The CDR3 consists of 17 residues. CDR3 DNA sequence: TGTGCCAGCAGCGAGTCCCAGGGGGCGAAATACACAGATACGCAGTATTTT. Its translation: CASSESQGAKYTDTQYF.

This rearrangement joins TRBV7-2 to TRBJ2-7; 7 bases line up with TRBD2. Germline trimming cut 0 bases from V and 2 bases from J; bases unmatched to any gene: 10. The CDR3 is 17 residues long. The germline gives CDR1 SGHTA, CDR2 FQGNSA. Here the CDR3 DNA reads TGTGCCAGCAGCTTAGCGGGGCATGAAGCGGGGCCCTACGAGCAGTACTTC. Residues: CASSLAGHEAGPYEQYF.

There are a few counts of this clone. V usage is TRBV28 and J usage is TRBJ1-1, with D perhaps matching TRBD1 (6 bases). In germline, CDR1 is MDHEN, CDR2 SYDVKM. This CDR3 is built from 13 residues. V lost 3 bases and J 8 bases, leaving 13 bases between the germline ends. This CDR3 reads CASSFQGLAEAFF. The CDR3 DNA sequence: TGTGCCAGCAGTTTTCAGGGGTTGGCAGAAGCTTTCTTT.

The chain uses TRBV5-1 and TRBJ1-4; tentative D call: TRBD1 (5 bases). CDR1 and CDR2 from the germline V gene are SGHRS and YFSETQ. The CDR3 length is 14 residues. Trimming took off 1 base at V and 4 bases at J, with 8 bases between the two ends. This chain's CDR3 is CASSLIQGNEKLFF. As DNA, the CDR3 is TGCGCCAGCAGCTTGATCCAGGGTAATGAAAAACTGTTTTTT.

V usage is TRBV28 and J usage is TRBJ2-7; D is perhaps TRBD1 (6 bases). In germline, CDR1 is MDHEN, CDR2 SYDVKM. Between the trimmed V and J ends, which lost 7 bases and 1 base, there was a span of 23 bases. This CDR3 is built from 17 residues. The CDR3 sequence: CASIPWSGAGESYEQYF. In DNA form, the CDR3 reads TGTGCCAGCATCCCCTGGAGTGGGGCAGGGGAGTCCTACGAGCAGTACTTC.

J is TRBJ1-1 and V is TRBV6-1; D is possibly TRBD1 (6 bases). Trimming stripped 2 bases from V and 3 bases from J, with 7 bases between. The CDR3 runs 13 residues. Germline CDR1 and CDR2: MNHNS and SASEGT. The CDR3 sequence is CASSEQGYTEAFF. CDR3 coding DNA: TGTGCCAGCAGTGAACAGGGGTACACTGAAGCTTTCTTT.

This clone showed up just a few times. The chain recombines TRBV19 with TRBJ1-5; 9 nucleotides match TRBD1. The CDR3 is 15 amino acids. Germline loops: CDR1 LNHDA, CDR2 SQIVND (reference sequence). Germline trimming cut 5 bases from V and 6 bases from J; bases unmatched to any gene: 8. The CDR3 sequence: CASSAGTGLSQPQHF. CDR3 in DNA: TGTGCCAGTAGTGCCGGGACAGGGCTTAGTCAGCCCCAGCATTTT. Full variable domain (outside the CDR3, taken from reference TRBV19 and TRBJ1-5): DGGITQSPKYLFRKEGQNVTLSCEQNLNHDAMYWYRQDPGQGLRLIYYSQIVNDFQKGDIAEGYSVSREKKESFPLTVTSAQKNPTAFYLCASSAGTGLSQPQHFGDGTRLSIL.

The V gene is TRBV7-9, the J gene TRBJ2-7; 8 bases are shared with TRBD1. The CDR3 loop spans 14 amino acids. Germline CDR1 is SEHNR and CDR2 is FQNEAQ (reference sequence). Losses at the gene ends were 3 bases for V and 2 bases for J; bases not matched to a gene: 3. CDR3 residues: CASSLRQGTYEQYF. CDR3 nucleotide sequence: TGTGCCAGCAGCTTGAGACAGGGGACCTACGAGCAGTACTTC. Combining the CDR3 with reference TRBV7-9 and TRBJ2-7 gives the whole variable domain DTGVSQNPRHKITKRGQNVTFRCDPISEHNRLYWYRQTLGQGPEFLTYFQNEAQLEKSRLLSDRFSAERPKGSFSTLEIQRTEQGDSAMYLCASSLRQGTYEQYFGPGTRLTVT.

A few counts support this clone. The chain links TRBV6-6 to TRBJ2-2; maybe TRBD2 (5 bases). The CDR3 runs to 14 residues. V lost 4 bases, J lost 6 bases, and 12 bases lay in between. Germline-derived CDR1 and CDR2 are MNHNY and SVGAGI (reference sequence). The CDR3 DNA reads TGTGCCAGCAGTTCACTAGGATCTGCCGGGGAGCTGTTTTTT. As protein: CASSSLGSAGELFF.

V usage is TRBV6-6 and J usage is TRBJ2-3; 7 bases agree with TRBD1. Germline lookup yields CDR1 MNHNY and CDR2 SVGAGI (reference sequence). This CDR3 comprises 12 residues. Trimming at V came to 11 bases and at J to 6 bases, leaving 8 bases not matched to a gene. DNA of the CDR3: TGTGCCGGTTCCACAGGGGACGATACGCAGTATTTT. It translates to CAGSTGDDTQYF.

The chain couples TRBV5-1 to TRBJ2-3; TRBD2 matches 13 bases. This CDR3 has 19 amino acids. The germline V gene encodes CDR1 SGHRS and CDR2 YFSETQ. V was clipped by 6 bases and J by 2 bases; unmatched bases: 15. The CDR3, as DNA: TGCGCCAGCAAAGTGGGGACTAGCGGGAACTTAAGGTTCACAGATACGCAGTATTTT. This translates into CASKVGTSGNLRFTDTQYF.

The chain is built from TRBV5-5 and TRBJ2-5; no definite D call. The germline V gene has CDR1 SGHKS and CDR2 YYEKEE (reference sequence). V lost 4 bases, J lost 4 bases, and 11 bases lay in between. CDR3 length equals 13 residues. CDR3 coding DNA: TGTGCCAGCAGCCCAACACCCACAGAGACCCAGTACTTC. Translating gives CASSPTPTETQYF. Complete variable domain (other parts from reference TRBV5-5 and TRBJ2-5): DAGVTQSPTHLIKTRGQQVTLRCSPISGHKSVSWYQQVLGQGPQFIFQYYEKEERGRGNFPDRFSARQFPNYSSELNVNALLLGDSALYLCASSPTPTETQYFGPGTRLLVL.

This chain uses TRBV5-1 with TRBJ2-5, with 9 bases lining up with TRBD2. Germline loops: CDR1 SGHRS, CDR2 YFSETQ. The V and J ends lost 3 bases and 4 bases, in that order; junction bases with no gene match: 19. The CDR3 runs 19 residues. The CDR3 DNA sequence: TGCGCCAGCAGCTCTCAGGGGGGAGCGGGAGGCGGAATGCGAGAGACCCAGTACTTC. Protein sequence: CASSSQGGAGGGMRETQYF.

The CDR3 nucleotides read TGTGCCAGCAGTTTAGGGGGCCCCGCAGGGTATGGCTACACCTTC. Protein sequence: CASSLGGPAGYGYTF. The rearrangement uses TRBV27 and TRBJ1-2; TRBD1 is a possible D gene (6 bases). There are 15 residues in the CDR3. Germline values: CDR1 MNHEY, CDR2 SMNVEV (reference sequence). V was clipped by 2 bases and J by 5 bases, with 15 bases between them.

The gene calls are TRBV19 and TRBJ1-1; D perhaps matches TRBD1 (5 bases). Germline V gene sequence: CDR1 LNHDA, CDR2 SQIVND (reference sequence). V lost 4 bases, J lost 1 base, and 13 bases lay in between. This CDR3 is built from 15 residues. In DNA, the CDR3 is TGTGCCAGTAGTACGGGGGTGGAGAAGAACACTGAAGCTTTCTTT. This gives the protein CASSTGVEKNTEAFF.

This clone was found a few times. The genes are TRBV27 and TRBJ2-3; 8 bases agree with TRBD2. The CDR3 has 15 amino acids. V gave up 2 bases and J gave up 2 bases; unmatched junction bases: 3. The germline V gene encodes CDR1 MNHEY and CDR2 SMNVEV (reference sequence). The CDR3 DNA reads as TGTGCCAGCAGTTTAACTAGCGGAAACACAGATACGCAGTATTTT. It encodes CASSLTSGNTDTQYF.

The CDR3 bases are TGTGCCAGCAGCTCCCGGGATCAAGAGACCCAGTACTTC. Translating gives CASSSRDQETQYF. This chain connects TRBV2 to TRBJ2-5, with a tentative D call TRBD2 (5 bases). V lost 6 bases and J 2 bases, leaving 10 bases between the germline ends. Germline CDR1 is SNHLY and CDR2 is FYNNEI. CDR3 length: 13 amino acids.

This clone was observed a single time. The chain couples TRBV9 to TRBJ2-3; weak D call: TRBD2 (5 bases). V lost 3 bases and J 2 bases, leaving 10 bases between the germline ends. Germline loops: CDR1 SGDLS, CDR2 YYNGEE. CDR3 length: 14 residues. The CDR3 loop is CASSGGLLTDTQYF. CDR3 DNA: TGTGCCAGCAGCGGTGGACTCCTCACAGATACGCAGTATTTT. The full variable domain, completed using reference TRBV9 and TRBJ2-3, is DSGVTQTPKHLITATGQRVTLRCSPRSGDLSVYWYQQSLDQGLQFLIQYYNGEERAKGNILERFSAQQFPDLHSELNLSSLELGDSALYFCASSGGLLTDTQYFGPGTRLTVL.